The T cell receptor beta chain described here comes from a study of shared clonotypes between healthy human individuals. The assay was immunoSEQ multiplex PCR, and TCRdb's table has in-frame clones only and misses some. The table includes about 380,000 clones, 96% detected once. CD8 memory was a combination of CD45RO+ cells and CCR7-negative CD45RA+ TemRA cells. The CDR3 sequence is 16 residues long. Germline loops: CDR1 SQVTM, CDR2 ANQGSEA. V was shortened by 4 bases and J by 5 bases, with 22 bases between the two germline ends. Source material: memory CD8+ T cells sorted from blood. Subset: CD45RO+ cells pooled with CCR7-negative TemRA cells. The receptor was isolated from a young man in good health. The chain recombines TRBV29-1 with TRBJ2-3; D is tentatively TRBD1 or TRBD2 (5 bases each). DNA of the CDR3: TGCAGCGTTGGTCGATACGGGGTCTCTGGACAAGATACGCAGTATTTT. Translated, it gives CSVGRYGVSGQDTQYF.